A selection of T cell receptor beta chains follows, all from one sample in a study of vaccination and CD4 T cells after COVID-19. These TCRs are of unknown antigen specificity. In TCRdb, the PCR reads were re-called with MiXCR into one record per CDR3 protein. The sample shows around 23,000 distinct CDR3 sequences, 42% of them seen only once. Sample: CD4+ T cells from blood, cultured in vitro, taken about 7 months after SARS-CoV-2 vaccination. Source of these receptors: a human donor who had recovered from COVID-19. Both conserved end residues are part of each CDR3. Each record gives: J gene, clone size, D gene, V gene, CDR3 protein, CDR3 DNA. The D gene is left open where the match is weak. The listing skips clone size in some rows; elsewhere it reads once, few, many or a size class.

TRBJ1-2,.,TRBD1,TRBV6-1,CASRAGTGDWANYGYTF,TGTGCCAGCAGAGCCGGGACAGGGGATTGGGCTAACTATGGCTACACCTTC
TRBJ1-2,.,.,TRBV20-1,CSAGSSINYGYTF,TGCAGTGCTGGTTCATCAATTAACTATGGCTACACCTTC
TRBJ1-5,few,.,TRBV21-1,CASSKVAAGGVLQPQHF,TGTGCCAGCAGCAAAGTGGCGGCAGGGGGCGTCTTACAGCCCCAGCATTTT
TRBJ1-5,.,.,TRBV20-1,CSARTLSNQPQHF,TGCAGTGCTCGGACACTTAGCAATCAGCCCCAGCATTTT
TRBJ2-1,.,TRBD2,TRBV24-1,CATSDPPGLAAYNEQFF,TGTGCCACCAGTGACCCACCGGGACTAGCGGCCTACAATGAGCAGTTCTTC
TRBJ2-5,.,.,TRBV21-1,CASSKALLDVTGTRIQETQYF,TGTGCCAGCAGCAAAGCGCTTTTGGACGTAACCGGGACTAGAATCCAAGAGACCCAGTACTTC
TRBJ1-2,.,TRBD1,TRBV2,CASSAQGIRYGYTF,TGTGCCAGCAGTGCACAGGGGATCCGGTATGGCTACACCTTC
TRBJ2-5,few,TRBD2,TRBV7-2,CASSPGTSGRAGETQYF,TGTGCCAGCAGCCCCGGGACTAGCGGGAGGGCCGGAGAGACCCAGTACTTC
TRBJ1-5,medium-sized,TRBD1,TRBV6-1,CASSGTDNQPQHF,TGTGCCAGCAGCGGGACAGACAATCAGCCCCAGCATTTT
TRBJ1-2,.,.,TRBV28,CASSPRGPGYTF,TGTGCCAGCAGCCCCCGCGGGCCCGGCTACACCTTC
TRBJ1-5,once,.,TRBV19,CASSPGVSNQPQDF,TGTGCCAGTAGCCCTGGGGTTAGCAATCAGCCCCAGGATTTT
TRBJ1-5,few,.,TRBV20-1,CSARQSLGIHNQPQHF,TGCAGTGCTAGACAGTCCCTCGGTATTCACAATCAGCCCCAGCATTTT
TRBJ2-1,once,TRBD2,TRBV20-1,CSARGGLAGGPDEQFF,TGCAGTGCTAGAGGGGGACTAGCGGGAGGGCCGGATGAGCAGTTCTTC
TRBJ2-7,.,.,TRBV10-3,CAISDRLAAYEQYF,TGTGCCATCAGTGATAGGCTCGCGGCCTACGAGCAGTACTTC
TRBJ1-1,once,TRBD1,TRBV28,CASRPGGLGNTEAFF,TGTGCCAGCAGACCAGGGGGTTTGGGGAACACTGAAGCTTTCTTT
TRBJ2-5,.,.,TRBV20-1,CSASGNQETQYF,TGCAGTGCTAGCGGGAACCAAGAGACCCAGTACTTC
TRBJ1-1,.,.,TRBV7-9,CASSLAGGDEAFF,TGTGCCAGCAGCTTAGCTGGAGGTGATGAAGCTTTCTTT
TRBJ2-5,.,.,TRBV20-1,CSARERVAGETQYF,TGCAGTGCTAGAGAAAGGGTAGCAGGAGAGACCCAGTACTTC
TRBJ2-6,.,.,TRBV24-1,CATSARWVTGYSGANVLTF,TGTGCCACCAGTGCCCGCTGGGTGACAGGCTACTCTGGGGCCAACGTCCTGACTTTC
TRBJ2-5,.,TRBD1,TRBV10-1,CASSDQGVETQYF,TGCGCCAGCAGTGACCAGGGGGTAGAGACCCAGTACTTC
TRBJ2-5,.,.,TRBV11-2,CASSLSVRETQYF,TGTGCCAGCAGCTTATCGGTGCGGGAGACCCAGTACTTC
TRBJ2-7,.,.,TRBV6-1,CASRGGQTYEQYF,TGTGCCAGCAGGGGGGGACAGACCTACGAGCAGTACTTC
TRBJ1-2,few,.,TRBV7-3,CASSPMAGSNYGYTF,TGTGCCAGCAGCCCAATGGCAGGGTCGAACTATGGCTACACCTTC
TRBJ2-1,.,.,TRBV7-2,CASSLLDPGYNEQFF,TGTGCCAGCAGCTTACTAGACCCTGGTTACAATGAGCAGTTCTTC
TRBJ2-5,.,.,TRBV19,CASSSPAAGLHRETQYF,TGTGCCAGTAGTAGCCCTGCAGCAGGACTCCATCGAGAGACCCAGTACTTC
TRBJ2-3,.,.,TRBV6-4,CASSVERGDTQYF,TGTGCCAGCAGTGTGGAGAGGGGGGATACGCAGTATTTT
TRBJ2-1,.,.,TRBV5-4,CASSLRGGHNEQFF,TGTGCCAGCAGCTTAAGGGGCGGACACAATGAGCAGTTCTTC
TRBJ2-7,.,.,TRBV15,CATSRGRTAPYEQYF,TGTGCCACCAGCAGAGGTAGGACAGCTCCCTACGAGCAGTACTTC
TRBJ2-5,.,.,TRBV7-3,CATSEGVAGVETQYF,TGTGCCACCAGTGAGGGGGTTGCGGGAGTCGAGACCCAGTACTTC
TRBJ2-1,.,TRBD2,TRBV6-4,CASSGLAGVNEQFF,TGTGCCAGCAGTGGACTAGCGGGAGTTAATGAGCAGTTCTTC
TRBJ1-1,few,.,TRBV20-1,CSASPSGINTEAFF,TGCAGTGCTAGTCCCTCAGGGATTAACACTGAAGCTTTCTTT
TRBJ1-2,.,.,TRBV9,CASSVATQGTGYTF,TGTGCCAGCAGCGTAGCCACCCAGGGAACCGGCTACACCTTC
TRBJ2-5,once,.,TRBV28,CASSGRKATQYF,TGTGCCAGCAGTGGAAGGAAGGCGACCCAGTACTTC
TRBJ2-1,.,.,TRBV20-1,CSAARGSEIDEQFF,TGCAGTGCTGCCCGTGGTAGCGAAATCGATGAGCAGTTCTTC
TRBJ2-5,.,TRBD2,TRBV19,CASSRSGRETQYF,TGTGCCAGTAGTCGTAGCGGGAGGGAGACCCAGTACTTC
TRBJ1-6,few,.,TRBV7-9,CASSNTDFNSPLHF,TGTGCCAGCAGTAATACAGATTTCAATTCACCCCTCCACTTT
TRBJ2-1,.,TRBD2,TRBV2,CASSDGLGGYNEQFF,TGTGCCAGCAGCGACGGACTAGGCGGATACAATGAGCAGTTCTTC
TRBJ1-6,few,TRBD1,TRBV6-1,CASSEGDSSPLHF,TGTGCCAGCAGTGAAGGGGACAGTTCACCCCTCCACTTT
TRBJ1-5,.,.,TRBV28,CASNPGGSNQPQHF,TGTGCCAGCAACCCTGGTGGTAGCAATCAGCCCCAGCATTTT
TRBJ2-7,.,TRBD2,TRBV10-3,CAISFGTTHYEQYF,TGTGCCATCAGCTTCGGGACTACCCACTACGAGCAGTACTTC
TRBJ2-5,.,.,TRBV6-5,CASSYSETQYF,TGTGCCAGCAGTTATTCCGAGACCCAGTACTTC
TRBJ2-5,large,.,TRBV5-4,CASSPRGGQTQETQYF,TGCGCCAGCAGCCCGAGGGGGGGACAGACCCAAGAGACCCAGTACTTC
TRBJ2-3,.,.,TRBV20-1,CSAKKGGDTQYF,TGCAGTGCCAAGAAAGGTGGGGATACGCAGTATTTT
TRBJ2-7,.,TRBD2,TRBV5-4,CASSPGGTSGRAGQYF,TGTGCCAGCAGCCCAGGGGGGACTAGCGGGAGGGCCGGGCAGTACTTC
TRBJ2-1,few,.,TRBV24-1,CATSDPSGGIRNEQFF,TGTGCCACCAGTGATCCCTCTGGCGGGATTCGAAATGAGCAGTTCTTC
TRBJ1-6,.,.,TRBV6-1,CAGQSSYNSPLHF,TGTGCCGGACAGAGCTCCTATAATTCACCCCTCCACTTT
TRBJ2-7,.,.,TRBV14,CASSQAREQYF,TGTGCCAGCAGCCAAGCCCGTGAGCAGTACTTC
TRBJ2-2,few,.,TRBV19,CATRNTGELFF,TGTGCCACCCGGAACACCGGGGAGCTGTTTTTT
TRBJ2-2,.,.,TRBV7-2,CASSLRGRTGELFF,TGTGCCAGCAGCTTACGGGGGCGGACCGGGGAGCTGTTTTTT
TRBJ1-1,few,.,TRBV20-1,CSAQRGELNTEAFF,TGCAGTGCCCAACGCGGGGAGTTGAACACTGAAGCTTTCTTT
TRBJ1-2,few,TRBD1,TRBV20-1,CSAPSGTGGFGYTF,TGCAGTGCCCCCTCCGGGACAGGGGGCTTTGGCTACACCTTC
TRBJ1-1,.,.,TRBV20-1,CSARGWRVAGAFF,TGCAGTGCTAGGGGTTGGAGGGTCGCGGGGGCTTTCTTT
TRBJ1-5,.,TRBD1,TRBV2,CASRDRGYQPQHF,TGTGCCAGCAGGGACAGGGGATATCAGCCCCAGCATTTT
TRBJ2-6,few,.,TRBV6-1,CASRRNSGANVLTF,TGTGCCAGCAGACGGAACTCTGGGGCCAACGTCCTGACTTTC
TRBJ2-5,few,TRBD2,TRBV5-4,CASSIRLAGETQYF,TGTGCCAGCAGCATTAGACTAGCCGGGGAGACCCAGTACTTC